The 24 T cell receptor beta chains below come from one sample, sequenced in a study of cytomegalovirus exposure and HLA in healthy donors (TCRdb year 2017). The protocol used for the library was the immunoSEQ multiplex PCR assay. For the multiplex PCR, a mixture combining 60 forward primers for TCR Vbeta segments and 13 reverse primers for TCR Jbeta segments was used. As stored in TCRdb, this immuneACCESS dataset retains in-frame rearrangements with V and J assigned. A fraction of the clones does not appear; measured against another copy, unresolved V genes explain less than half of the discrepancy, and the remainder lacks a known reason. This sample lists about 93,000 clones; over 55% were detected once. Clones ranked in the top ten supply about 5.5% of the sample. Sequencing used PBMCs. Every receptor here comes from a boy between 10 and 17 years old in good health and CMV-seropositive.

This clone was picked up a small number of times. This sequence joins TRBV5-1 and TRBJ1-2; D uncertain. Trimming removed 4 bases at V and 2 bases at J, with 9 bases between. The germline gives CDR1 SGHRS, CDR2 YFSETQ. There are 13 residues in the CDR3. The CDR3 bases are TGCGCCAGCAGCAATCAGCGGAACTATGGCTACACCTTC. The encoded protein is CASSNQRNYGYTF.

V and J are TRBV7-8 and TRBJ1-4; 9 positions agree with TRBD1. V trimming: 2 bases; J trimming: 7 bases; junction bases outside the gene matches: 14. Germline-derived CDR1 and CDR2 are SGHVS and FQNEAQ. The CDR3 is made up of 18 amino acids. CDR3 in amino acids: CASSLKGTGWSLGEKLFF. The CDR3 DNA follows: TGTGCCAGCAGCTTAAAAGGGACAGGGTGGTCGTTAGGTGAAAAACTGTTTTTT.

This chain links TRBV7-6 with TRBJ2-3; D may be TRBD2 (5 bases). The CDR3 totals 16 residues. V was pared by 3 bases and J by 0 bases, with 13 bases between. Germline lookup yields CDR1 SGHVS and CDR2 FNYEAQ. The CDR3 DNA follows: TGTGCCAGCAGCTTGTTGCCGGGCGGGAGCACAGATACGCAGTATTTT. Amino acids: CASSLLPGGSTDTQYF.

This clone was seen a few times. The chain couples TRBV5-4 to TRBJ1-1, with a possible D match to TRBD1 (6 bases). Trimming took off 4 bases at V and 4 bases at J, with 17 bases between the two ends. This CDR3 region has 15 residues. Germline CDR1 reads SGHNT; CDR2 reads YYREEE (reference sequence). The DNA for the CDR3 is TGTGCCAGCAGCCCGGGGGCGGGGGTAGGCACTGAAGCTTTCTTT. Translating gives CASSPGAGVGTEAFF.

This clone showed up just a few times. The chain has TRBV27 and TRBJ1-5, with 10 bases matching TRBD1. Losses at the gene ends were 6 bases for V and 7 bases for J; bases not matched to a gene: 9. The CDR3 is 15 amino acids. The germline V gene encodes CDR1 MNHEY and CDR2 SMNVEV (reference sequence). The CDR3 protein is CASRLTGGAGQPQHF. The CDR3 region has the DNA TGTGCCAGCAGATTGACAGGGGGCGCAGGGCAGCCCCAGCATTTT.

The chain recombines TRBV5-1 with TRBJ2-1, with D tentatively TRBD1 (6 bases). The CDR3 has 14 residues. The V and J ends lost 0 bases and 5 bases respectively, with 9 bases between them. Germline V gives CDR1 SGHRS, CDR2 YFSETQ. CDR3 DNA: TGCGCCAGCAGCTTGGATGGGGGCCACAATGAGCAGTTCTTC. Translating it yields CASSLDGGHNEQFF.

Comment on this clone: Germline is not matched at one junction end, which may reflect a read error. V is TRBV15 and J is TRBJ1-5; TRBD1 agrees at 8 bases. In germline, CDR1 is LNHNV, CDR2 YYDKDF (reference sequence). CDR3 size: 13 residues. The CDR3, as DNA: TGTGCCACCGGCAGGGGGCGAGATCAGCCCCAGCATTTT. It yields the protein CATGRGRDQPQHF.

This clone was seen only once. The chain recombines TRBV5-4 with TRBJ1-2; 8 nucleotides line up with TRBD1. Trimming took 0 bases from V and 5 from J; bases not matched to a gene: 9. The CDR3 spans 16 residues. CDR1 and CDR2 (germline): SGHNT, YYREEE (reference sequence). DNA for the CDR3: TGTGCCAGCAGCTTGGAGGGGGCCAGGGGGCCGTATGGCTACACCTTC. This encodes CASSLEGARGPYGYTF.

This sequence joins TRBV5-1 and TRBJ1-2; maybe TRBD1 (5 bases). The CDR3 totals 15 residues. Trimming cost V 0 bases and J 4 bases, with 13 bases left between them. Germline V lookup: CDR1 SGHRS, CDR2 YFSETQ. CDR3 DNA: TGCGCCAGCAGCTTGGAGGGCAGGGTTGGCTATGGCTACACCTTC. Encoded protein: CASSLEGRVGYGYTF.

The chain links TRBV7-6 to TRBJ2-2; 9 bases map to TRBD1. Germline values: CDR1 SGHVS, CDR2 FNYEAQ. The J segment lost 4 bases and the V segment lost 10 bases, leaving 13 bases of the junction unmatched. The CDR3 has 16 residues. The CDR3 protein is CATTAGTGTGTGELFF. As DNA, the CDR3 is TGTGCCACAACAGCTGGGACAGGGACGGGCACCGGGGAGCTGTTTTTT.

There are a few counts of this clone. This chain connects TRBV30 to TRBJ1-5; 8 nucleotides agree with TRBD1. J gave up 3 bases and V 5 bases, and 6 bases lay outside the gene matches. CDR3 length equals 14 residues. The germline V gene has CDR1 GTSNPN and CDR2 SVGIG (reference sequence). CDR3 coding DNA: TGTGCCTGGGGAGCAGGGGGCCCCAATCAGCCCCAGCATTTT. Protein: CAWGAGGPNQPQHF.

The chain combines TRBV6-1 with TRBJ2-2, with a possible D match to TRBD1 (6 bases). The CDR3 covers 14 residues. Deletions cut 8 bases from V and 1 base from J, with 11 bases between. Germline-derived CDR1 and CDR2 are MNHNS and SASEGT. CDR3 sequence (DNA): TGTGCCAGCGCGGACAGATTGAACACCGGGGAGCTGTTTTTT. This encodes CASADRLNTGELFF.

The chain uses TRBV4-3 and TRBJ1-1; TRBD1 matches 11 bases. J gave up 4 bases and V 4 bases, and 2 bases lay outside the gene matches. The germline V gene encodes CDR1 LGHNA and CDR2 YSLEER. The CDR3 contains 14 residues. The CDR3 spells CASSLGTGGTEAFF. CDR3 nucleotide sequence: TGCGCCAGCAGCCTGGGGACAGGGGGCACTGAAGCTTTCTTT.

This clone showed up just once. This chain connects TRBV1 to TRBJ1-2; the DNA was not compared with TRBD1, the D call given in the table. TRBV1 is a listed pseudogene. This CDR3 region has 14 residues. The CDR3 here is CTSSQGTGFYGYTF. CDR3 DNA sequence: TGCACCAGCAGCCAAGGGACAGGCTTCTATGGCTACACCTTC.

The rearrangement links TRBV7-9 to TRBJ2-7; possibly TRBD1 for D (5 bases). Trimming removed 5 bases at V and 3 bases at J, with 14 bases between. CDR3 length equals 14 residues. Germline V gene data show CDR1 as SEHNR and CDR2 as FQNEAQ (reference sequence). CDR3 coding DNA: TGTGCCAGCAGCCTGGGGCAGAATTACTACGAGCAGTACTTC. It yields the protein CASSLGQNYYEQYF.

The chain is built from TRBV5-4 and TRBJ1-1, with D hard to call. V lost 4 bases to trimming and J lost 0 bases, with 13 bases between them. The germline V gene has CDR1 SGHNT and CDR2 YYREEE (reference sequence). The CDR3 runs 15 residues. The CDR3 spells CASSLKTGVNTEAFF. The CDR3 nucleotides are TGTGCCAGCAGCCTCAAAACCGGTGTGAACACTGAAGCTTTCTTT. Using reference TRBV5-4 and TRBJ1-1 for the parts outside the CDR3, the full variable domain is ETGVTQSPTHLIKTRGQQVTLRCSSQSGHNTVSWYQQALGQGPQFIFQYYREEENGRGNFPPRFSGLQFPNYSSELNVNALELDDSALYLCASSLKTGVNTEAFFGQGTRLTVV.

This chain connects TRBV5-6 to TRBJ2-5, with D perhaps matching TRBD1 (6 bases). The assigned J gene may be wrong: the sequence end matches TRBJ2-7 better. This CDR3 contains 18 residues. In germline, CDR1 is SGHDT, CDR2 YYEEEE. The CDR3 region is CASSSFDRPHSPSYEQYF. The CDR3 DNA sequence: TGTGCCAGCAGCTCATTCGACAGGCCCCATTCCCCCTCCTACGAGCAGTACTTC.

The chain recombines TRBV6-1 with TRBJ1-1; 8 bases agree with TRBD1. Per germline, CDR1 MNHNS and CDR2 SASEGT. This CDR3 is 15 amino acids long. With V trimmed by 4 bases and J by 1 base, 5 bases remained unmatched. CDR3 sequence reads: CASSGSQGANTEAFF. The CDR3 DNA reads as TGTGCCAGCAGTGGAAGTCAGGGGGCGAACACTGAAGCTTTCTTT.

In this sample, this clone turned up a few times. In nucleotides, the CDR3 is TGTGCCAGCAGCTTAGGTCATCTGCGGGAGCAGTTCTTC. Translation gives CASSLGHLREQFF. The chain has TRBV5-4 and TRBJ2-1; D ambiguous. V lost 2 bases to trimming and J lost 10 bases, with 13 bases between them. The CDR3 has 13 residues. CDR1 is SGHNT and CDR2 is YYREEE in the germline V gene (reference sequence).

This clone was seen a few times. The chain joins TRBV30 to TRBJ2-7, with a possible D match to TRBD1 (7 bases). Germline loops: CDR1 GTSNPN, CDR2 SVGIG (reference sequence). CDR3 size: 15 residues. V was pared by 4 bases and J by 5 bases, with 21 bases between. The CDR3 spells CAWNDGAGGTHEQYF. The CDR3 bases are TGTGCCTGGAATGATGGAGCAGGGGGGACCCACGAGCAGTACTTC.

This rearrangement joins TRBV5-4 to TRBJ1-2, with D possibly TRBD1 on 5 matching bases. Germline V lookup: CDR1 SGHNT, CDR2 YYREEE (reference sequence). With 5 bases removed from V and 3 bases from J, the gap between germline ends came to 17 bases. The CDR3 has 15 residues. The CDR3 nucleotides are TGTGCCAGCAGGATCGCGAGTGGGGCCGACTATGGCTACACCTTC. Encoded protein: CASRIASGADYGYTF.

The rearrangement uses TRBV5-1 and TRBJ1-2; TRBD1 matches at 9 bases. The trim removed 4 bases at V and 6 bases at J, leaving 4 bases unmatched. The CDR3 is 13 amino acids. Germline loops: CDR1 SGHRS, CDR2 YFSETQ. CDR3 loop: CASSRDRGDGYTF. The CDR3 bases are TGCGCCAGCAGCCGTGACAGGGGGGATGGCTACACCTTC.

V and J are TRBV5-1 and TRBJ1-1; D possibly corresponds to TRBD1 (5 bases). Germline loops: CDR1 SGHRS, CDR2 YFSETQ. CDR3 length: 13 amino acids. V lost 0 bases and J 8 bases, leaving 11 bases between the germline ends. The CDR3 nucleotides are TGCGCCAGCAGCTTGGGACAGACTGTAGAAGCTTTCTTT. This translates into CASSLGQTVEAFF.

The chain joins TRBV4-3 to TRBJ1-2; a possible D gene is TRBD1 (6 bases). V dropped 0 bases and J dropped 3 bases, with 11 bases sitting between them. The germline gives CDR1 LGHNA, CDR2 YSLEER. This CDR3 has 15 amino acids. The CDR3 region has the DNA TGCGCCAGCAGCCAAGAGAGCGGGGGCGACTATGGCTACACCTTC. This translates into CASSQESGGDYGYTF.